The entry below describes one T cell receptor (beta chain). Its matching antigen is unknown. Method: immunoSEQ multiplex PCR; TCRdb's copy keeps in-frame clones and lacks some. The sample consists of 70,000 to 95,000 clones, about 90% of them appearing once. The source of the sample is a study of identifying expanded T cells in peripheral blood. General observations from the study: Clone count variance between roughly 2-week samples rose with total template count. About 1.2 clones differed between technical replicates, versus around 16 and 19 over time.

Germline V gene sequence: CDR1 KGHSH, CDR2 LQKENI. J was trimmed by 1 base and V by 5 bases; bases with no gene match: 3. The CDR3 is made up of 16 amino acids. During the collection period, no donor immune events like infections were recorded. The chain recombines TRBV18 with TRBJ2-5; 14 bases are shared with TRBD2. The origin of this receptor is a person between 18 and 69 years old in good health. The sample comprised blood. The DNA for the CDR3 is TGTGCCAGCTCAACGACTAGCGGGGGGGTCCAAGAGACCCAGTACTTC. Translation: CASSTTSGGVQETQYF.